These 12 T cell receptor beta chains originate from one sample sequenced in a study of molecular identifiers for immune sequencing clone quantification. TCRdb re-called the PCR reads with MiXCR, one entry per CDR3 protein. The sample yields 400,000 to 600,000 distinct CDR3 sequences, roughly 23% seen once. Sequencing was done on a sample of naive CD8+ T cells from blood, with Jurkat cell RNA spiked in. Indicated subset: FACS-sorted CD8+CD4-CCR7+CD45RA+ naive T cells. These receptor sequences come from a human donor in good health. Some libraries in this study had Jurkat cell RNA spiked in.

The V call is TRBV30, the J call TRBJ1-2; possibly TRBD1 for D (5 bases). The CDR3 covers 15 residues. The germline gives CDR1 GTSNPN, CDR2 SVGIG (reference sequence). With 3 bases removed from V and 5 bases from J, the gap between germline ends came to 19 bases. CDR3 DNA sequence: TGTGCCTGGAGCGCCAGTCCCGGGACGCCTTATGGCTACACCTTC. It yields the protein CAWSASPGTPYGYTF.

V gene TRBV2 combines with J gene TRBJ2-3, with TRBD2 matching over 7 bases. The CDR3 is 16 residues long. V lost 0 bases to trimming and J lost 3 bases; unmatched junction nucleotides: 6. The germline gives CDR1 SNHLY, CDR2 FYNNEI. As DNA, the CDR3 is TGTGCCAGCAGTGAAGCGGGCGGGAGAGGGACAGATACGCAGTATTTT. It translates to CASSEAGGRGTDTQYF. Together with reference TRBV2 and TRBJ2-3, the CDR3 gives the full variable domain: EPEVTQTPSHQVTQMGQEVILRCVPISNHLYFYWYRQILGQKVEFLVSFYNNEISEKSEIFDDQFSVERPDGSNFTLKIRSTKLEDSAMYFCASSEAGGRGTDTQYFGPGTRLTVL.

The table lists this clonotype with many counts. V is TRBV9 and J is TRBJ1-4, with D hard to call. V was shortened by 0 bases and J by 3 bases, with 9 bases between the two germline ends. Germline values: CDR1 SGDLS, CDR2 YYNGEE. CDR3 length equals 15 residues. Written as DNA, the CDR3 is TGTGCCAGCAGCGTAGTTGGCTCAGCTAATGAAAAACTGTTTTTT. Amino acid sequence: CASSVVGSANEKLFF.

This sequence joins TRBV19 and TRBJ2-7; D is undetermined. This CDR3 is built from 15 residues. V was pared by 3 bases and J by 5 bases, with 17 bases between. Germline V CDR1 and CDR2: LNHDA, SQIVND (reference sequence). CDR3: CASSIYRAAEDEQYF. DNA for the CDR3: TGTGCCAGTAGTATTTACCGGGCGGCCGAGGACGAGCAGTACTTC.

The chain carries TRBV27 and TRBJ2-1; maybe TRBD2 (6 bases). V lost 1 base to trimming and J lost 5 bases, with 21 bases between them. The V gene's germline CDR1 is MNHEY and CDR2 SMNVEV (reference sequence). CDR3 size: 18 residues. This chain's CDR3 is CASSLLIRLSGDHNEQFF. CDR3 DNA: TGTGCCAGCAGTTTATTGATTAGACTTTCGGGGGACCACAATGAGCAGTTCTTC.

The table lists this clonotype with many counts. The V gene is TRBV12-3 or TRBV12-4, the J gene TRBJ1-2; no clear D gene. CDR3 length equals 14 residues. V was cut by 6 bases and J by 4 bases, with 15 bases left in between. The CDR3 region has the DNA TGTGCCAGCAGCCCACGGACGGATCCCTATGGCTACACCTTC. It is translated as CASSPRTDPYGYTF.

This clonotype has a count of ten or more. V gene TRBV5-6 combines with J gene TRBJ2-7; D might be TRBD2 (6 bases). Germline CDR1 is SGHDT and CDR2 is YYEEEE. The CDR3 spans 15 residues. Trimming pared 0 bases from V and 4 bases from J, leaving 14 bases between. CDR3 protein: CASSLGPGESYEQYF. DNA of the CDR3: TGTGCCAGCAGCTTGGGACCGGGAGAATCTTACGAGCAGTACTTC.

This clonotype was observed a few times. The chain combines TRBV4-1 with TRBJ2-5, with 8 bases aligning to TRBD1. The germline gives CDR1 MGHRA, CDR2 YSYEKL. There are 15 residues in the CDR3. V trimming: 5 bases; J trimming: 4 bases; junction bases outside the gene matches: 9. CDR3 DNA sequence: TGCGCCAGCAGCATACGAGCCGGGACAGGAGAGACCCAGTACTTC. Translating gives CASSIRAGTGETQYF.

Ten or more counts support this clonotype. The rearrangement links TRBV4-3 to TRBJ1-2, with a weak D call TRBD1 (6 bases). The V gene lost 2 bases and the J gene lost 4 bases, with 11 bases spanning the gap. CDR3 length: 14 residues. In germline, CDR1 is LGHNA, CDR2 YSLEER. The CDR3 DNA reads TGCGCCAGCAGCCAACGGGACACGAGCTATGGCTACACCTTC. Translated: CASSQRDTSYGYTF.

This clonotype has more than one count but fewer than ten. The V and J genes are TRBV5-1 and TRBJ2-7, with 9 bases that match TRBD2. The CDR3 totals 16 residues. V dropped 0 bases and J dropped 5; count of bases not matched to a gene: 9. Germline V gene sequence: CDR1 SGHRS, CDR2 YFSETQ. This chain's CDR3 is CASSLARAGGFHEQYF. As DNA, the CDR3 is TGCGCCAGCAGCTTGGCCCGGGCGGGAGGGTTCCACGAGCAGTACTTC.

This clonotype appeared many times. The chain couples TRBV27 to TRBJ2-3; the D is unclear. CDR1 is MNHEY and CDR2 is SMNVEV in the germline V gene (reference sequence). V was clipped by 5 bases and J by 2 bases, with 14 bases between them. This CDR3 is 15 amino acids long. The CDR3 nucleotides are TGTGCCAGCAGTCCTCCCCGGGCCCACACAGATACGCAGTATTTT. Its protein is CASSPPRAHTDTQYF.

There are many counts of this clonotype. The V and J genes are TRBV27 and TRBJ2-3; weak D call: TRBD2 (7 bases). The CDR3 length is 15 residues. V lost 5 bases to trimming and J lost 0 bases, with 12 bases between them. Per the germline V gene, CDR1 is MNHEY and CDR2 is SMNVEV (reference sequence). The CDR3 loop is CASSTGGSSTDTQYF. CDR3 bases: TGTGCCAGCAGTACGGGGGGCTCTAGCACAGATACGCAGTATTTT.